These 21 T cell receptor beta chains came from one sample sequenced in a study of shared clonotypes between healthy human individuals (dated by TCRdb to 2019 to 2021). Libraries came from the immunoSEQ multiplex PCR assay. The table comes from immuneACCESS by way of TCRdb, which keeps in-frame sequences with V and J called. Part of the clones is missing from these tables; in studies checked, under half for an unresolved V gene and the rest for unknown reasons. Present in this sample are about 2.3 million clones, more than 85% of which were seen just once. Together, the top ten hold about 0.41% of the sample. The sequenced material came from naive CD4+ T cells from PBMCs. Per the publication, the cell subset or site label means: CD45RA+ positively selected. These receptors originate from a man aged 18 to 30 in good health. Some clones in this sample may be carry-over from other donors' samples.

The J gene is TRBJ1-1, the V gene TRBV11-2; D is unclear. V dropped 7 bases and J dropped 0 bases, with 9 bases sitting between them. The CDR3 contains 13 residues. Germline CDR1 and CDR2: SGHAT and FQNNGV. The CDR3 sequence: CASTNYLNTEAFF. In DNA form, the CDR3 reads TGTGCCAGCACCAACTATTTGAACACTGAAGCTTTCTTT.

The rearrangement joins TRBV6-6 to TRBJ2-3; D remains ambiguous. CDR3 length: 11 residues. With 4 bases removed from V and 10 bases from J, the gap between germline ends came to 9 bases. CDR1 MNHNY and CDR2 SVGAGI come from the germline V gene (reference sequence). CDR3 protein: CASSSPGSQYF. CDR3 sequence (DNA): TGTGCCAGCAGTTCCCCCGGATCGCAGTATTTT.

The count of this clone is one. The chain couples TRBV5-5 to TRBJ1-1, with D possibly matching TRBD1 (5 bases). The CDR3 consists of 14 residues. The V gene's germline CDR1 is SGHKS and CDR2 YYEKEE (reference sequence). V lost 4 bases, J lost 11 bases, and 21 bases lay in between. CDR3 in amino acids: CASSPQGSTSRAFF. In DNA form, the CDR3 reads TGTGCCAGCAGCCCCCAGGGATCGACATCTCGGGCTTTCTTT. The whole variable domain, remainder taken from reference TRBV5-5 and TRBJ1-1, is DAGVTQSPTHLIKTRGQQVTLRCSPISGHKSVSWYQQVLGQGPQFIFQYYEKEERGRGNFPDRFSARQFPNYSSELNVNALLLGDSALYLCASSPQGSTSRAFFGQGTRLTVV.

The gene calls are TRBV7-3 and TRBJ2-2; TRBD2 is a possible D gene (5 bases). V gave up 5 bases and J gave up 2 bases, with 12 bases separating them. The CDR3 is made up of 15 amino acids. Germline V gene lookup returns CDR1 SGHTA and CDR2 FQGTGA. The CDR3 protein is CASSITGVNTGELFF. The CDR3 DNA reads as TGTGCCAGCAGCATCACCGGGGTAAACACCGGGGAGCTGTTTTTT.

In the case of this clone: The sample carries other DNA sequences with the same CDR3. This rearrangement joins TRBV10-3 to TRBJ1-2; a possible D gene is TRBD1 (5 bases). Germline CDR1 and CDR2: ENHRY and SYGVKD. This CDR3 contains 13 residues. Deletions cut 5 bases from V and 3 bases from J, with 10 bases between. In DNA form, the CDR3 reads TGTGCCATCAGTTCTCAGGGTGACTATGGCTACACCTTC. Amino acid sequence: CAISSQGDYGYTF.

The chain employs TRBV9 and TRBJ1-4; the D gene is possibly TRBD1 (5 bases). This CDR3 contains 13 residues. Trimming stripped 2 bases from V and 12 bases from J, with 14 bases between. Germline values: CDR1 SGDLS, CDR2 YYNGEE. The CDR3 DNA is TGTGCCAGCAGCGTTGATTTAGGAGGGGAACTGTTTTTT. Protein: CASSVDLGGELFF.

The CDR3 nucleotides read TGTGCCAGCAGTGTGGTACGGTCTGAAGCTTTCTTT. Protein sequence: CASSVVRSEAFF. This chain joins TRBV6-1 and TRBJ1-1, with D unclear. The CDR3 totals 12 residues. With 4 bases removed from V and 6 bases from J, the gap between germline ends came to 9 bases. The germline CDR1 and CDR2 sequences are MNHNS and SASEGT.

The chain carries TRBV19 and TRBJ1-4; TRBD1 might be the D (5 bases). Germline CDR1 reads LNHDA; CDR2 reads SQIVND (reference sequence). Trimming stripped 1 base from V and 7 bases from J, with 10 bases between. The CDR3 sequence is 14 residues long. The CDR3 region has the DNA TGTGCCAGTAGTATAGGGGGGAAGGGTGAAAAACTGTTTTTT. This translates into CASSIGGKGEKLFF.

This chain connects TRBV6-4 to TRBJ2-5, with 15 bases fitting TRBD2. The junction had 10 bases not matched to a gene; V was cut back by 6 bases and J by 2 bases. Germline CDR1 and CDR2: MRHNA and SNTAGT. The CDR3 is 18 residues long. The chain's CDR3 is CASRWTSGRARRQETQYF. CDR3 sequence (DNA): TGTGCCAGCAGGTGGACTAGCGGGAGGGCCCGGAGGCAAGAGACCCAGTACTTC.

This clone was observed a few times. The sample has other DNA sequences that encode this CDR3 too. The V call is TRBV5-1, the J call TRBJ1-1; D unclear. This CDR3 spans 14 amino acids. CDR1 is SGHRS, CDR2 YFSETQ, per germline. V lost 4 bases to trimming and J lost 0 bases, with 10 bases between them. The CDR3 coding sequence is TGCGCCAGCAGCCCAGGACCCATGAACACTGAAGCTTTCTTT. It codes for CASSPGPMNTEAFF.

V gene TRBV11-2 combines with J gene TRBJ2-7; 7 bases align to TRBD1. The CDR3 length is 16 residues. Per germline, CDR1 SGHAT and CDR2 FQNNGV. V lost 4 bases, J lost 2 bases, and 11 bases stayed unmatched. CDR3 loop: CASSSQRGHRAYEQYF. For the CDR3, the DNA is TGTGCCAGCAGCTCCCAAAGGGGGCATCGGGCCTACGAGCAGTACTTC. The complete variable domain, with remaining parts taken from reference TRBV11-2 and TRBJ2-7, reads EAGVAQSPRYKIIEKRQSVAFWCNPISGHATLYWYQQILGQGPKLLIQFQNNGVVDDSQLPKDRFSAERLKGVDSTLKIQPAKLEDSAVYLCASSSQRGHRAYEQYFGPGTRLTVT.

The chain has TRBV19 and TRBJ1-2; 8 bases are shared with TRBD1. The CDR3 extends over 15 amino acids. The V and J ends lost 1 base and 11 bases, in that order; junction bases with no gene match: 12. CDR1 is LNHDA and CDR2 is SQIVND in the germline V gene (reference sequence). Here the CDR3 DNA reads TGTGCCAGTAGTATAGTCTTGACAGGGGCCGGTCGGTACACCTTC. Encoded protein: CASSIVLTGAGRYTF.

The chain is built from TRBV2 and TRBJ2-3, with D tentatively TRBD2 (6 bases). Germline lookup yields CDR1 SNHLY and CDR2 FYNNEI. The CDR3 consists of 15 residues. Trimming stripped 5 bases from V and 5 bases from J, with 17 bases between. In DNA, the CDR3 is TGTGCCAGCAGTCCCCGGGGTAGGGGACTAGATACGCAGTATTTT. Its translation is CASSPRGRGLDTQYF.

This rearrangement joins TRBV7-9 to TRBJ2-6; 8 bases are a match to TRBD1. This CDR3 region has 16 residues. The V gene's germline CDR1 is SEHNR and CDR2 FQNEAQ (reference sequence). V was clipped by 7 bases and J by 4 bases; unmatched bases: 9. CDR3 sequence reads: CASTWDRPTGANVLTF. The CDR3 nucleotides read TGTGCCAGCACCTGGGACAGGCCGACGGGGGCCAACGTCCTGACTTTC. Based on the CDR3 plus reference TRBV7-9 and TRBJ2-6, the full variable domain is DTGVSQNPRHKITKRGQNVTFRCDPISEHNRLYWYRQTLGQGPEFLTYFQNEAQLEKSRLLSDRFSAERPKGSFSTLEIQRTEQGDSAMYLCASTWDRPTGANVLTFGAGSRLTVL.

The chain recombines TRBV28 with TRBJ1-1; a possible D gene is TRBD1 (5 bases). The germline gives CDR1 MDHEN, CDR2 SYDVKM. The CDR3 runs to 15 residues. V shed 5 bases and J shed 4 bases, with 17 bases lying between them. CDR3 DNA: TGTGCCAGCAGTCCGGGACGTCGGGGGGGCACTGAAGCTTTCTTT. Its protein product is CASSPGRRGGTEAFF. Using reference TRBV28 and TRBJ1-1 for the parts outside the CDR3, the full variable domain is DVKVTQSSRYLVKRTGEKVFLECVQDMDHENMFWYRQDPGLGLRLIYFSYDVKMKEKGDIPEGYSVSREKKERFSLILESASTNQTSMYLCASSPGRRGGTEAFFGQGTRLTVV.

This chain links TRBV30 with TRBJ1-5, with a tentative D call TRBD1 (5 bases). The CDR3 totals 17 residues. The V end was cut by 4 bases, the J end by 0 bases, with 19 bases between. Germline-derived CDR1 and CDR2 are GTSNPN and SVGIG (reference sequence). CDR3 sequence: CAWITPPGPYSNQPQHF. The CDR3, as DNA: TGTGCCTGGATCACCCCCCCGGGGCCCTATAGCAATCAGCCCCAGCATTTT.

The J gene is TRBJ2-7, the V gene TRBV5-1, with 8 nucleotides matching TRBD1. Trimming cost V 4 bases and J 7 bases; bases outside gene matches: 7. This CDR3 contains 13 residues. The germline V gene has CDR1 SGHRS and CDR2 YFSETQ. The CDR3 protein is CASSADRGWEQYF. CDR3 DNA: TGCGCCAGCAGCGCTGACAGGGGATGGGAGCAGTACTTC.

The genes are TRBV9 and TRBJ2-2; no clear D. The germline V and J ends were trimmed by 0 bases and 1 base, with 7 bases remaining between them. The germline V gene encodes CDR1 SGDLS and CDR2 YYNGEE. This CDR3 spans 15 amino acids. This CDR3 is CASSVADWNTGELFF. The DNA for the CDR3 is TGTGCCAGCAGCGTAGCCGACTGGAACACCGGGGAGCTGTTTTTT.

The chain combines TRBV28 with TRBJ1-2; D is unresolved. The V and J ends lost 7 bases and 0 bases respectively, with 3 bases between them. The V gene's germline CDR1 is MDHEN and CDR2 SYDVKM. CDR3 length: 11 amino acids. The CDR3 region is CASKANYGYTF. CDR3 nucleotide sequence: TGTGCCAGCAAGGCTAACTATGGCTACACCTTC.

CDR3 sequence (DNA): TGTGCCAGCAGCTTGGTAGGGGGATACTATAATTCACCCCTCCACTTT. It codes for CASSLVGGYYNSPLHF. The chain has TRBV7-3 and TRBJ1-6, with D perhaps TRBD1 (6 bases). Germline V gene lookup returns CDR1 SGHTA and CDR2 FQGTGA. CDR3 length equals 16 residues. V was cut by 3 bases and J by 3 bases, with 12 bases left in between.

This clone was found once. The chain links TRBV19 to TRBJ2-7, with 10 bases fitting TRBD2. The CDR3 loop spans 17 amino acids. V was pared by 5 bases and J by 0 bases, with 10 bases of the junction left unmatched. Germline CDR1 and CDR2: LNHDA and SQIVND (reference sequence). CDR3 region: CASSLRPSGSFSYEQYF. The CDR3 nucleotides are TGTGCCAGTAGTTTACGGCCTAGCGGGAGCTTCTCCTACGAGCAGTACTTC.